Below, one T cell receptor (beta chain) is given with its context. Its antigen is as yet unknown. The sample is drawn from a study of T cell clonotyping in hematopoietic cell transplantation. Study at large: Recipient samples before transplant were obtained post-cytoreduction.

The time point: recipient sample about 28 days before transplant, after cytoreduction. Blood collection times were about day -28 and days 30, 100, 180 posttransplant. TCRdb keeps only in-frame clones here, not all; method: immunoSEQ multiplex PCR. The sample lists roughly 28,000 clones; about 93% were seen once. Study-wide points: Graft donor and pretransplant recipient Inverse Simpson Index values predicted broader posttransplant TCR diversity. Recipient TCR diversity dropped after transplant; expanded clonotypes rose from day 30 to 180.

The CDR3 is 16 residues long. Looked up from germline, CDR1 is SGHTA and CDR2 is FQGNSA. V lost 7 bases, J lost 2 bases, and 20 bases lay in between. The sample was peripheral blood mononuclear cells, taken before stem cell transplant. V and J are TRBV7-2 and TRBJ1-2; D unclear. The receptor was derived from a man over 45 with acute myeloid leukemia. Some clones in this sample may be carry-over from other donors' samples. For the CDR3, the DNA is TGTGCCAGCACCCAGAGAGCCTACGGACCGAACTATGGCTACACCTTC. As protein: CASTQRAYGPNYGYTF.